This T cell receptor beta chain appears in the sequencing data of a study of T cells in Graves' hyperthyroidism and ophthalmopathy. In germline, CDR1 is SEHNR, CDR2 FQNEAQ (reference sequence). The J segment lost 2 bases and the V segment lost 5 bases, leaving 14 bases of the junction unmatched. The CDR3 has 17 amino acids. Amplification yielded TCR beta CDR3 regions, with RNA transcripts as the source. Using the HTBI primer set, a first-round RT-PCR was run on the TCR CDR3. MiXCR, run by TCRdb on the multiplex PCR reads, gives a single entry per CDR3 protein. This sample has approximately 720,000 distinct CDR3 sequences; 18% occur once, and the top ten carry roughly a sixth. Uncontrolled infections, other autoimmune diseases, pregnancy or lactation led to exclusion of patients. This clonotype was observed a few times.

Sequenced input: blood. This TCR was recovered from a woman between 45 and 65 years old with Graves' hyperthyroidism that later progressed to Graves' ophthalmopathy. V and J are TRBV7-9 and TRBJ1-1, with TRBD1 identical over 7 bases. The CDR3 sequence is CASSNHEGTASNTEAFF. The CDR3, as DNA: TGTGCCAGCAGCAACCATGAAGGGACAGCGAGCAACACTGAAGCTTTCTTT.